This T cell receptor beta chain was captured in a study of cytomegalovirus exposure and HLA in healthy donors. Regarding the study as a whole: Accounts indicate the classifier identified cytomegalovirus status with strong specificity and sensitivity. Association of roughly 18,000 TCR beta sequences with HLA alleles was found at 0.05 false discovery rate in a later analysis.

Germline V CDR1 and CDR2: MNHEY, SMNVEV (reference sequence). The CDR3 extends over 15 amino acids. Trimming stripped 2 bases from V and 1 base from J, with 11 bases between. The PCR was carried out with 60 Vbeta primers and 13 Jbeta primers. Study processing details: A follow-up analysis tallied some 80 million unique TCR beta chains, roughly 11 million shared. Only in-frame clones appear in the TCRdb table, and some are missing; sequencing was by immunoSEQ multiplex PCR. The DNA was the basis for D and trimming; V, J and clone size are from that table. The repertoire holds roughly 130,000 clones, with approximately 68% as singletons. Unrecorded immune exposure was likely among donors, who were nominally healthy when sampled. The sample holds a few counts of this clone. What it binds is unknown.

The sequence was collected from a man aged 25-45 years in good health and CMV-seropositive. This rearrangement joins TRBV27 to TRBJ1-2; TRBD1 is a possible D gene (6 bases). The sequencing sample was made of PBMCs. The CDR3 region has the DNA TGTGCCAGCAGTTTACGACAGGCGGATAACTATGGCTACACCTTC. Protein: CASSLRQADNYGYTF.